This TCR beta chain was profiled in a study of cytomegalovirus exposure and HLA in healthy donors. Study-level findings and limits: Specificity for CMV antigens was confirmed in vitro for a few of the CMV-associated chains. Cytomegalovirus association was listed for around 180 TCR beta chains.

These donors were members of the roughly 110-subject validation cohort, a group separate from the roughly 670-subject first cohort. For this clone: What it recognizes is unknown. The sample holds other DNA sequences that translate to the same CDR3.

Sequencing used immunoSEQ multiplex PCR; TCRdb keeps in-frame clones, though not all of them. Here the sample spans about 120,000 clones, around 90% being singletons. Germline lookup yields CDR1 MNHEY and CDR2 SMNVEV (reference sequence). After removal of 5 bases from V and 3 bases from J, the junction contained 7 bases not matched to a gene. The CDR3 has 15 amino acids. The chain links TRBV27 to TRBJ2-7; TRBD2 matches at 10 bases. This receptor was obtained from a woman aged 18-29 years in good health and CMV-seronegative. Sequences were obtained from PBMCs. The CDR3 region is CASSPPSGRIYEQYF. The CDR3 DNA follows: TGTGCCAGCAGTCCGCCTAGCGGGAGAATCTACGAGCAGTACTTC.